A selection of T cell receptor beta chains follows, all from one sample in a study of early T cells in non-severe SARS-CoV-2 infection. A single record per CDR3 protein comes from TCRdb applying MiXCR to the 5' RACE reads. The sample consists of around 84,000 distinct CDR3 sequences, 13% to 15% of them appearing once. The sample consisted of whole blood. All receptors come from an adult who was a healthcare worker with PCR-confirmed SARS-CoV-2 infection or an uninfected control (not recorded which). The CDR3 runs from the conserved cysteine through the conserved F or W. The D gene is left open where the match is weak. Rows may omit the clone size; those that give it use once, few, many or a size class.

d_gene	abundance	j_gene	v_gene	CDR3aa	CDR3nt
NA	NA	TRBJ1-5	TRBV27	CASSSGGQPQHF	TGTGCCAGCAGTTCGGGGGGACAGCCCCAGCATTTT
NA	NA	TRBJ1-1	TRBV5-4	CASRPPGATEAFF	TGTGCCAGCAGACCACCGGGGGCCACTGAAGCTTTCTTT
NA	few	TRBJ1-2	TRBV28	CASSFRGMDGYTF	TGTGCCAGCAGTTTTAGAGGGATGGATGGCTACACCTTC
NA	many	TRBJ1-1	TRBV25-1	CASSDYSGNTEAFF	TGTGCCAGCAGTGATTATTCAGGGAACACTGAAGCTTTCTTT
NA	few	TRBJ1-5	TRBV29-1	CSVGSNQPQHF	TGCAGCGTTGGGAGTAATCAGCCCCAGCATTTT
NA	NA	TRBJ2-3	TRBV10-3	CAISHRAGRSSDTQYF	TGTGCCATCAGTCACCGAGCGGGTAGGAGTTCAGATACGCAGTATTTT
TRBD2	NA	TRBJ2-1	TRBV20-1	CSAISGRPVYEQFF	TGCAGTGCCATAAGCGGGAGGCCGGTTTATGAGCAGTTCTTC
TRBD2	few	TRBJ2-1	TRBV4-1	CASSQDRRGRAIGNEQFF	TGCGCCAGCAGCCAAGATCGACGCGGGAGGGCCATAGGGAATGAGCAGTTCTTC
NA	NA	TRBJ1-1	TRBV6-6	CASGPSLNTEAFF	TGTGCCAGCGGTCCGAGCTTGAACACTGAAGCTTTCTTT
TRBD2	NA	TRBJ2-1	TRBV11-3	CASSLASGMYNEQFF	TGTGCCAGCAGCTTAGCTAGCGGGATGTACAATGAGCAGTTCTTC
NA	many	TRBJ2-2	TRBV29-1	CSVQWDPGELFF	TGCAGCGTTCAATGGGACCCCGGGGAGCTGTTTTTT
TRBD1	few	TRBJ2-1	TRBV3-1	CASRRGDRVHNEQFF	TGTGCCAGCAGACGGGGGGACAGGGTCCACAATGAGCAGTTCTTC
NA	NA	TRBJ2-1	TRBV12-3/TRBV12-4	CASSSLIAIYNEQFF	TGTGCCAGCAGTTCGTTAATAGCGATTTACAATGAGCAGTTCTTC
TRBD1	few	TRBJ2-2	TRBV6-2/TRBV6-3	CASYGTGNTGELFF	TGTGCCAGCTACGGGACAGGGAACACCGGGGAGCTGTTTTTT
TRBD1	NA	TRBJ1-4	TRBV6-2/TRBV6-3	CASSPDRVNEKLFF	TGTGCCAGCAGTCCGGACAGGGTGAATGAAAAACTGTTTTTT
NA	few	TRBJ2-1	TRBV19	CASIPRASVSNEQFF	TGTGCCAGTATCCCAAGGGCTAGCGTATCCAATGAGCAGTTCTTC
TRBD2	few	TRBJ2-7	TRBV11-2	CASSLEGTTYEQYF	TGTGCCAGCAGCTTAGAAGGGACTACCTACGAGCAGTACTTC
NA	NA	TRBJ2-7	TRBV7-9	CASSSLEGSSSPGEQYF	TGTGCCAGCAGCTCACTCGAGGGTTCATCCTCTCCGGGGGAGCAGTACTTC
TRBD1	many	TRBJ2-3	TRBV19	CASSGYPGGSDTQYF	TGTGCCAGTAGCGGGTACCCAGGGGGTTCAGATACGCAGTATTTT
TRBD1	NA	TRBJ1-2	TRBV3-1	CASSPALPGQGLNYGYTF	TGTGCCAGCAGTCCCGCCTTACCGGGACAGGGGTTGAACTATGGCTACACCTTC
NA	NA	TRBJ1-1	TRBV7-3	CASSLGVSGTEAFF	TGTGCCAGCAGCTTAGGGGTATCGGGCACTGAAGCTTTCTTT
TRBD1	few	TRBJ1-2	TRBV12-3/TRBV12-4	CASSPDRDGYTF	TGTGCCAGCAGCCCCGACAGGGATGGCTACACCTTC
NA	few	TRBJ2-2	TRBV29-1	CSAEGKGQAGGTGELFF	TGCAGCGCCGAAGGAAAGGGTCAGGCTGGGGGCACCGGGGAGCTGTTTTTT
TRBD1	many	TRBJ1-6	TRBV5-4	CASSWTTGGVMPLHF	TGTGCCAGCAGCTGGACGACAGGGGGCGTGATGCCCCTCCACTTT